This T cell receptor beta chain originates from a study of CD8 T cells in ankylosing spondylitis. Study-level results: A TCR beta motif of fewer than ten highly homologous variants appeared characteristic of ankylosing spondylitis blood.

MiXCR, applied by TCRdb to the 5' RACE reads, yields one record per CDR3 protein. Altogether around 390,000 distinct CDR3 sequences are present, 20% to 25% being singletons, with the ten largest covering about 16%. In the case of this clonotype: What it binds is not known.

Sequenced material: blood, either unsorted or a sorted T cell fraction (not recorded which). The TCR was taken from a male donor with ankylosing spondylitis.

The CDR3 is CASSEPLWVSDEQFF. The CDR3 coding sequence is TGTGCCAGCAGTGAACCGTTGTGGGTATCGGACGAGCAGTTCTTC. This chain connects TRBV2 to TRBJ2-1; D gene unclear. The germline CDR1 and CDR2 sequences are SNHLY and FYNNEI. The CDR3 runs 15 residues. V gave up 2 bases and J gave up 10 bases, with 18 bases separating them.